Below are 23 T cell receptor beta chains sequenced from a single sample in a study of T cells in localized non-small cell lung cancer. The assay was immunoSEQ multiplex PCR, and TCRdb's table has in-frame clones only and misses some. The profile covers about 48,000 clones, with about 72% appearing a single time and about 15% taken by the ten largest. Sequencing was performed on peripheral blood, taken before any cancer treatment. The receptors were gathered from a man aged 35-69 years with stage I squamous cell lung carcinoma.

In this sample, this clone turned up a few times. The CDR3 reads CASRLIGSTGIYGYTF. DNA of the CDR3: TGTGCCAGCAGACTCATCGGCTCCACAGGAATCTATGGCTACACCTTC. The chain is built from TRBV27 and TRBJ1-2; weak D call: TRBD1 (5 bases). The CDR3 is 16 residues long. Germline lookup yields CDR1 MNHEY and CDR2 SMNVEV (reference sequence). Trimming left V 6 bases short and J 4 bases short, with 21 bases between.

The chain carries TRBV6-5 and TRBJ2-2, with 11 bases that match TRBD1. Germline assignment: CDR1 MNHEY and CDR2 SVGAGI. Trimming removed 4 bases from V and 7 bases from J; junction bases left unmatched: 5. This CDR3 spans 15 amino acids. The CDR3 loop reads CASSSGQGGGGELFF. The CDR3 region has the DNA TGTGCCAGCAGTTCGGGACAGGGGGGGGGCGGGGAGCTGTTTTTT.

Here the CDR3 reads CASSHRDTGARDEQYF. DNA of the CDR3: TGTGCCAGCAGCCATAGAGACACAGGGGCACGGGACGAGCAGTACTTC. The chain combines TRBV14 with TRBJ2-7; TRBD1 agrees at 7 bases. With 3 bases clipped from V and 5 bases from J, the junction kept 13 bases outside the gene matches. CDR1 is SGHDN and CDR2 is FVKESK in the germline V gene. The CDR3 spans 16 residues. The full variable domain, rest sourced from reference TRBV14 and TRBJ2-7, is EAGVTQFPSHSVIEKGQTVTLRCDPISGHDNLYWYRRVMGKEIKFLLHFVKESKQDESGMPNNRFLAERTGGTYSTLKVQPAELEDSGVYFCASSHRDTGARDEQYFGPGTRLTVT.

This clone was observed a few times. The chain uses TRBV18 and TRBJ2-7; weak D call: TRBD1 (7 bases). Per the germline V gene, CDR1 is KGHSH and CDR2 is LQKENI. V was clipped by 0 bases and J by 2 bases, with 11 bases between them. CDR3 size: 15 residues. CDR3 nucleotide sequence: TGTGCCAGCTCACCACCTCGGGGGACAGCCTACGAGCAGTACTTC. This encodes CASSPPRGTAYEQYF.

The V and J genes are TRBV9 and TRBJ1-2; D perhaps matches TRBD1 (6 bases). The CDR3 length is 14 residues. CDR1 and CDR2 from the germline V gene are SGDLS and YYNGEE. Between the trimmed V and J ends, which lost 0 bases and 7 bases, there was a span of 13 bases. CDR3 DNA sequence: TGTGCCAGCAGCGTAGAGGTGACAGGTGGTGGCTACACCTTC. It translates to CASSVEVTGGGYTF.

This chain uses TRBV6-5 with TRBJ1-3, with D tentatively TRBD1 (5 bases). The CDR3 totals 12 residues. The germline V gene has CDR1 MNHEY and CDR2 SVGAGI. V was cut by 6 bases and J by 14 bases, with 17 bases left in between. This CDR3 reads CASSSPGTELYF. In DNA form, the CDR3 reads TGTGCCAGCAGCTCCCCCGGGACGGAATTATATTTT.

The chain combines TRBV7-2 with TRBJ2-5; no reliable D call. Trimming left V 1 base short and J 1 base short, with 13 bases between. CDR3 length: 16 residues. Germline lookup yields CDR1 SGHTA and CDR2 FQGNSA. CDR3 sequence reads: CASSLGQVGSQETQYF. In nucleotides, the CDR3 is TGTGCCAGCAGCTTAGGTCAGGTCGGCAGCCAAGAGACCCAGTACTTC.

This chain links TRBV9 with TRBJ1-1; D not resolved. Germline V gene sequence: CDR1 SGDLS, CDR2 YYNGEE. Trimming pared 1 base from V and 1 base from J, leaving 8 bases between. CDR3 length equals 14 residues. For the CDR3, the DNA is TGTGCCAGCAGCGTACTCAGCGGGAACACTGAAGCTTTCTTT. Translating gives CASSVLSGNTEAFF. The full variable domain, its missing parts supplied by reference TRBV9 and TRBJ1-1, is DSGVTQTPKHLITATGQRVTLRCSPRSGDLSVYWYQQSLDQGLQFLIQYYNGEERAKGNILERFSAQQFPDLHSELNLSSLELGDSALYFCASSVLSGNTEAFFGQGTRLTVV.

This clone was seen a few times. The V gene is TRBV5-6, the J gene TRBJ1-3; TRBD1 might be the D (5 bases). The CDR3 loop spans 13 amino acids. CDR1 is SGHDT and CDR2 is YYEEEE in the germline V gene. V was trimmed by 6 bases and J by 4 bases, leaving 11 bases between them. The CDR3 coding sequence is TGTGCCAGCAAACCGGGACGGGGAAACACCATATATTTT. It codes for CASKPGRGNTIYF.

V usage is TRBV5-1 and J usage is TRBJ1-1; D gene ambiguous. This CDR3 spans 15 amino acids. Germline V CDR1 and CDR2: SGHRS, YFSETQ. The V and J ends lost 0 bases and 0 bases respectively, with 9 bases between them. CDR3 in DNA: TGCGCCAGCAGCTTGGACAAGGCCGTGAACACTGAAGCTTTCTTT. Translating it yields CASSLDKAVNTEAFF.

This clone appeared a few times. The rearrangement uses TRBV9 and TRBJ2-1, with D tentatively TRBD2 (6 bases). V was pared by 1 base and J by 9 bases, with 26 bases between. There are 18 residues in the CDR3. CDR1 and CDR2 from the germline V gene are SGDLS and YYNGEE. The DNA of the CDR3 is TGTGCCAGCAGCGTACCAAATGCCGGGGAAAGTCCGCGGGGTGAGCAGTTCTTC. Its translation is CASSVPNAGESPRGEQFF.

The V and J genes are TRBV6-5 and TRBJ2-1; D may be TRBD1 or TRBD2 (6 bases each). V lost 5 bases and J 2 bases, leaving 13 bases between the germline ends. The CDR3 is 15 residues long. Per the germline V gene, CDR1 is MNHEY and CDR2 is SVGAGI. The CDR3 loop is CASSGGRGTYNEQFF. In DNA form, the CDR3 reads TGTGCCAGCAGTGGGGGGCGGGGTACCTACAATGAGCAGTTCTTC.

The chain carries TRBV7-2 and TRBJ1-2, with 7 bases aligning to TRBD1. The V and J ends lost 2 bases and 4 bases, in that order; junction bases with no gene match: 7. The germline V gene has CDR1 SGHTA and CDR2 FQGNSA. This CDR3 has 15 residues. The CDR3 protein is CASSLTTGASYGYTF. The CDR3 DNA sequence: TGTGCCAGCAGCTTAACAACAGGGGCCAGCTATGGCTACACCTTC.

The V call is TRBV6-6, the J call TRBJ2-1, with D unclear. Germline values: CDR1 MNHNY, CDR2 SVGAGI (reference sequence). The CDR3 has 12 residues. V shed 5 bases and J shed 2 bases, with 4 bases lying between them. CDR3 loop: CASSRPYNEQFF. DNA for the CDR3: TGTGCCAGCAGTAGACCCTACAATGAGCAGTTCTTC.

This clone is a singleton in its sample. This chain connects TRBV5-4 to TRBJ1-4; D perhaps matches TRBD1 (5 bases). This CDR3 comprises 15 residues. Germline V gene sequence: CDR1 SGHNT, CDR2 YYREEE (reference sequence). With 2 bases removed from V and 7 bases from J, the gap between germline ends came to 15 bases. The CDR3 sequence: CASSFGGTVPEKLFF. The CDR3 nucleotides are TGTGCCAGCAGCTTCGGGGGGACGGTTCCTGAAAAACTGTTTTTT.

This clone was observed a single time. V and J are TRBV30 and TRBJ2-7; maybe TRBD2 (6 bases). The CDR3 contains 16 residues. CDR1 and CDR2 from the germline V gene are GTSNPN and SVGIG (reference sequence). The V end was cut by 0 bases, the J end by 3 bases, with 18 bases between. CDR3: CAWSVTRLVRGYEQYF. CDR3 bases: TGTGCCTGGAGTGTCACGAGACTAGTAAGGGGCTACGAGCAGTACTTC.

The CDR3 bases are TGTGCCAGCAGCTTGGCCGGTAGCGGGGGAGGAGATACGCAGTATTTT. This codes for CASSLAGSGGGDTQYF. The chain combines TRBV5-8 with TRBJ2-3; 9 bases line up with TRBD2. This CDR3 has 16 amino acids. Germline V gene data show CDR1 as SGHTS and CDR2 as YDEGEE. The ends lost 0 bases at V and 5 bases at J; junction bases unmatched: 7.

Written as DNA, the CDR3 is TGTGCCAGCTTCATGGGAGGGTTAGGAGAGGAGACCCAGTACTTC. The encoded protein is CASFMGGLGEETQYF. J is TRBJ2-5 and V is TRBV7-9, with 7 bases matching TRBD2. The CDR3 runs to 15 residues. CDR1 and CDR2 from the germline V gene are SEHNR and FQNEAQ (reference sequence). V trimming: 8 bases; J trimming: 5 bases; junction bases outside the gene matches: 14.

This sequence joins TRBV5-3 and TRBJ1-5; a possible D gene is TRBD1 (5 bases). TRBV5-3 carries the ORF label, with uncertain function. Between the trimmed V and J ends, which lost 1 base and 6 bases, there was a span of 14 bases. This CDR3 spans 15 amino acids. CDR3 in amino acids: CARSLRDRKPQPQHF. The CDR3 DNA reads TGTGCCAGAAGCTTGCGGGACCGTAAGCCTCAGCCCCAGCATTTT.

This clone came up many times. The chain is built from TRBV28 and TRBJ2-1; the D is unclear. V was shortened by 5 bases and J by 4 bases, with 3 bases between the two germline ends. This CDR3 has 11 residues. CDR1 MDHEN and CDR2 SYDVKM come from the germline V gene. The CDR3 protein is CASSGYNEQFF. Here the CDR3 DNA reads TGTGCCAGCAGTGGTTACAATGAGCAGTTCTTC.

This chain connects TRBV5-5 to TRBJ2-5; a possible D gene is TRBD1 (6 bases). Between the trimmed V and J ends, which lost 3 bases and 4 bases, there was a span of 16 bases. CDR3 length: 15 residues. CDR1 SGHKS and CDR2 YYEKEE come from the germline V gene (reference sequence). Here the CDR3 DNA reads TGTGCCAGCAGCTCACAGGGTAGTGGAGGAGAGACCCAGTACTTC. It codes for CASSSQGSGGETQYF.

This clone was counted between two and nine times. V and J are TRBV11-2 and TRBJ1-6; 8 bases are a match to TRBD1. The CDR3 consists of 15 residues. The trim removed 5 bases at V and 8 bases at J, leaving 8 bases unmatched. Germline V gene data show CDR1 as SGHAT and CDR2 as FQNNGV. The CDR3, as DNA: TGTGCCAGCAGCCGTTGGACAGGGACGGATTCACCCCTCCACTTT. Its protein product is CASSRWTGTDSPLHF.

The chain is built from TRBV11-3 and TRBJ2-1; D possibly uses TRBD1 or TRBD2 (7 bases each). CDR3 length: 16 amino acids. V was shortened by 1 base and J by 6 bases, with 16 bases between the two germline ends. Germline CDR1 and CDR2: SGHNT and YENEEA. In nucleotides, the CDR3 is TGTGCCAGCAGCTTAGGGCAGGGGGGGATAGTCAATGAGCAGTTCTTC. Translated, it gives CASSLGQGGIVNEQFF.